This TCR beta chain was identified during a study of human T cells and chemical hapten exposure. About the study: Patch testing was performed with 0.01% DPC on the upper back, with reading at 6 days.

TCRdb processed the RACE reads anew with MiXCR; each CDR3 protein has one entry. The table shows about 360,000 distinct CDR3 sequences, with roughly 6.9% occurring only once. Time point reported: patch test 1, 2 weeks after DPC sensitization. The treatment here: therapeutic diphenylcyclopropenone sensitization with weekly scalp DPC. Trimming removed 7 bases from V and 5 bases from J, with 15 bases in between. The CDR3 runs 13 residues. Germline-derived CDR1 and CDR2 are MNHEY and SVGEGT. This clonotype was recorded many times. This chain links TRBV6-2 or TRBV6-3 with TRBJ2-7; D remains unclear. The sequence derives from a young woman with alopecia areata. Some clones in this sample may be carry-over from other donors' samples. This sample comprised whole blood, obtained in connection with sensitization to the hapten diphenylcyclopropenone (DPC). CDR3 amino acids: CASNAPGQDEQYF. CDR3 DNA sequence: TGTGCCAGCAACGCCCCCGGGCAGGACGAGCAGTACTTC.